This passage covers 15 T cell receptor beta chains from one sample sequenced in a study of cytomegalovirus exposure and HLA in healthy donors. PCR primers comprised 60 Vbeta and 13 Jbeta primers. Clones were read by immunoSEQ multiplex PCR, and TCRdb kept only the in-frame ones, dropping some. The top ten hold about 2.9% of the sample, which has around 140,000 clones, approximately 80% seen once. The sequencing input was PBMCs. The source of these receptors is a female donor in good health and CMV-seronegative.

The chain recombines TRBV6-6 with TRBJ1-1; 10 nucleotides match TRBD1. Germline-derived CDR1 and CDR2 are MNHNY and SVGAGI (reference sequence). CDR3 length: 14 residues. The V segment lost 6 bases and the J segment 6 bases; nucleotides outside the gene matches: 7. The CDR3 DNA sequence: TGTGCCAGCAGCCCCCTAGGACAGGGGGCTGAAGCTTTCTTT. Protein product: CASSPLGQGAEAFF.

This clone occurred a few times. The chain has TRBV7-6 and TRBJ2-3; 11 bases fit TRBD2. This CDR3 comprises 15 residues. The V gene's germline CDR1 is SGHVS and CDR2 FNYEAQ. The V and J ends lost 5 bases and 6 bases, in that order; junction bases with no gene match: 7. In nucleotides, the CDR3 is TGTGCCAGCAGCCCAACCTCTAGCGGGGGGGATACGCAGTATTTT. It encodes CASSPTSSGGDTQYF.

This clone was detected once. Relative to the germline gene, one junction end is altered; a read error may explain this. The chain employs TRBV7-7 and TRBJ2-7; 8 nucleotides agree with TRBD1. Germline V CDR1 and CDR2: SSHAT, FNYEAQ (reference sequence). CDR3 length: 16 amino acids. Written as DNA, the CDR3 is TGTGCTAGCAGCTTAGCAGACCGGGACAGGAACTACGAGCAGTACTTC. Protein: CASSLADRDRNYEQYF.

In DNA, the CDR3 is TGTGCCAGCAGTTACAGGACAGGGGTTAACTACGAGCAGTACTTC. It encodes CASSYRTGVNYEQYF. The genes are TRBV6-6 and TRBJ2-7, with TRBD1 matching 9 bases. Germline values: CDR1 MNHNY, CDR2 SVGAGI (reference sequence). The CDR3 consists of 15 residues. J lost 3 bases, V lost 2 bases, and 5 bases had no gene match.

The chain uses TRBV28 and TRBJ2-7; D not resolved. In germline, CDR1 is MDHEN, CDR2 SYDVKM. The V end lost 5 bases, the J end lost 0 bases, and 11 bases lay between the germline ends. This CDR3 has 14 residues. The chain's CDR3 is CASSLRVSSYEQYF. The CDR3 DNA is TGTGCCAGCAGTCTCCGGGTCTCCTCCTACGAGCAGTACTTC. The whole variable domain, remainder taken from reference TRBV28 and TRBJ2-7, is DVKVTQSSRYLVKRTGEKVFLECVQDMDHENMFWYRQDPGLGLRLIYFSYDVKMKEKGDIPEGYSVSREKKERFSLILESASTNQTSMYLCASSLRVSSYEQYFGPGTRLTVT.

Here the CDR3 reads CASSEARGREQYF. The DNA of the CDR3 is TGTGCCAGCAGTGAGGCCCGGGGAAGGGAGCAGTACTTC. The V and J genes are TRBV6-1 and TRBJ2-5; D may be TRBD2 (5 bases). Trimming cost V 3 bases and J 11 bases, with 16 bases left between them. Germline assignment: CDR1 MNHNS and CDR2 SASEGT. The length of the CDR3 is 13 residues.

The chain joins TRBV4-2 to TRBJ1-3; 8 bases map to TRBD1. In germline, CDR1 is LGHNA, CDR2 YNFKEQ. The CDR3 covers 17 residues. J gave up 4 bases and V 1 base, and 9 bases lay outside the gene matches. CDR3 sequence (DNA): TGTGCCAGCAGCCAAGCTCTGGACAGGGCGGGAGGAAACACCATATATTTT. This sequence encodes CASSQALDRAGGNTIYF.

This clone has at least ten counts. This chain joins TRBV2 and TRBJ2-3; the D gene is possibly TRBD2 (6 bases). Per germline, CDR1 SNHLY and CDR2 FYNNEI. With 8 bases removed from V and 2 bases from J, the gap between germline ends came to 14 bases. This CDR3 has 14 residues. CDR3 sequence: CASGGTGSTDTQYF. The CDR3 nucleotides are TGTGCCAGCGGGGGGACGGGGTCCACAGATACGCAGTATTTT.

This clone has a handful of counts. V and J are TRBV28 and TRBJ1-1; D gene unclear. The germline V and J ends were trimmed by 8 bases and 10 bases, with 17 bases remaining between them. The CDR3 loop spans 12 amino acids. Germline CDR1 reads MDHEN; CDR2 reads SYDVKM. The CDR3: CASGQGGEAAFF. The CDR3 coding sequence is TGTGCCAGCGGCCAAGGTGGGGAGGCAGCTTTCTTT.

V and J are TRBV7-2 and TRBJ1-5; perhaps TRBD1 as D (6 bases). The CDR3 covers 14 residues. Germline V lookup: CDR1 SGHTA, CDR2 FQGNSA. Trimming removed 5 bases at V and 1 base at J, with 9 bases between. The CDR3 bases are TGTGCCAGCAGCCATGGGACAAGCAATCAGCCCCAGCATTTT. Protein product: CASSHGTSNQPQHF.

The V and J genes are TRBV15 and TRBJ2-1, with D tentatively TRBD2 (5 bases). CDR1 and CDR2 (germline): LNHNV, YYDKDF (reference sequence). This CDR3 spans 13 amino acids. V lost 0 bases and J 8 bases, leaving 8 bases between the germline ends. This CDR3 reads CATSRDPGDEQFF. The CDR3 DNA follows: TGTGCCACCAGCAGAGATCCCGGGGATGAGCAGTTCTTC.

The CDR3 here is CASSPERDPPGSSYNSPLHF. Written as DNA, the CDR3 is TGTGCCAGCAGCCCTGAAAGGGACCCCCCCGGGAGCTCCTATAATTCACCCCTCCACTTT. This chain uses TRBV4-2 with TRBJ1-6; D perhaps matches TRBD1 (5 bases). The germline V gene has CDR1 LGHNA and CDR2 YNFKEQ. The CDR3 extends over 20 amino acids. Trimming took 4 bases from V and 0 from J, leaving 22 bases between them.

The V and J genes are TRBV7-2 and TRBJ2-5, with TRBD1 matching 7 bases. The CDR3 sequence is 15 residues long. CDR1 and CDR2 from the germline V gene are SGHTA and FQGNSA. Trimming cost V 0 bases and J 4 bases; bases outside gene matches: 5. In DNA, the CDR3 is TGTGCCAGCAGCTTAGCCTCGACAGGGAGAGAGACCCAGTACTTC. It encodes CASSLASTGRETQYF. Based on the CDR3 plus reference TRBV7-2 and TRBJ2-5, the full variable domain is GAGVSQSPSNKVTEKGKDVELRCDPISGHTALYWYRQSLGQGLEFLIYFQGNSAPDKSGLPSDRFSAERTGGSVSTLTIQRTQQEDSAVYLCASSLASTGRETQYFGPGTRLLVL.

This chain uses TRBV5-4 with TRBJ2-7, with 9 positions matching TRBD1. Germline CDR1 and CDR2: SGHNT and YYREEE (reference sequence). The CDR3 covers 14 residues. V lost 4 bases, J lost 7 bases, and 9 bases stayed unmatched. CDR3 sequence reads: CASSMTGGGKEQYF. CDR3 nucleotides: TGTGCCAGCAGCATGACAGGGGGGGGGAAAGAGCAGTACTTC.

This chain's CDR3 is CAWSLVGRSYTF. The CDR3 DNA follows: TGTGCCTGGAGTCTCGTAGGGAGGAGCTACACCTTC. The J gene is TRBJ1-2, the V gene TRBV30, with D hard to call. Germline V gene sequence: CDR1 GTSNPN, CDR2 SVGIG (reference sequence). This CDR3 region has 12 residues. V lost 2 bases and J lost 9, with 13 bases in between. Full variable domain (missing parts from reference TRBV30 and TRBJ1-2): SQTIHQWPATLVQPVGSPLSLECTVEGTSNPNLYWYRQAAGRGLQLLFYSVGIGQISSEVPQNLSASRPQDRQFILSSKKLLLSDSGFYLCAWSLVGRSYTFGSGTRLTVV.